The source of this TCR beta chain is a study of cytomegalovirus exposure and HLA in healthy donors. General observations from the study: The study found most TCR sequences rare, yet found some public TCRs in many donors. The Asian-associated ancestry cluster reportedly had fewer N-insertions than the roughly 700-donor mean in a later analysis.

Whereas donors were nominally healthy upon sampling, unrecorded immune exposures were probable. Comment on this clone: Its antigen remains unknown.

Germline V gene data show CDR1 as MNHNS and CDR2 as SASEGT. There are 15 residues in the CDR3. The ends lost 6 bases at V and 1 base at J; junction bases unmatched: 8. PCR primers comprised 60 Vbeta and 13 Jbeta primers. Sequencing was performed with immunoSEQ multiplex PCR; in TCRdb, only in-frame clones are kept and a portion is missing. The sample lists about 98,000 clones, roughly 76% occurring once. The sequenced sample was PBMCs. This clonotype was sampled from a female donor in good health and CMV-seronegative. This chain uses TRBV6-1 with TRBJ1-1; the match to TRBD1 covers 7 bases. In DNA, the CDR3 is TGTGCCAGCAGGGGGTCTGAGGGGGCGAACACTGAAGCTTTCTTT. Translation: CASRGSEGANTEAFF.